Listed below are T cell receptor beta chains from one sample, sequenced in a study of shared clonotypes between healthy human individuals. Clones were read by immunoSEQ multiplex PCR, and TCRdb kept only the in-frame ones, dropping some. Among roughly 1 million clones listed, about 80% were seen once. The specimen sequenced was memory CD4+ T cells from PBMCs. These receptors were taken from a man aged 18 to 29 in good health. Some clones in this sample may be carry-over from other donors' samples. The conserved cysteine and the conserved F or W are not part of the CDR3 here. The order of the fields is J gene, V gene, CDR3 protein.

J: TRBJ2-4; V: TRBV7-9; CDR3: ASSSRTGGNIQY
J: TRBJ2-6; V: TRBV7-9; CDR3: ASSLGGGANVLT
J: TRBJ2-2; V: TRBV9; CDR3: ASSVLVGGNTGELF
J: TRBJ1-4; V: TRBV28; CDR3: ASSPTGRGNEKLF
J: TRBJ1-1; V: TRBV6-1; CDR3: ASSSRRQGGTEAF
J: TRBJ2-1; V: TRBV10-2; CDR3: ASSDRAAGVNEQF
J: TRBJ2-4; V: TRBV19; CDR3: ASSRAGSGDIQY
J: TRBJ1-1; V: TRBV18; CDR3: ASSGANLGTEAF
J: TRBJ2-7; V: TRBV6-5; CDR3: ASSYGQGPYEQY
J: TRBJ1-5; V: TRBV28; CDR3: ASSFLWQPQH
J: TRBJ2-7; V: TRBV30; CDR3: AWSATAYEQY
J: TRBJ2-7; V: TRBV5-4; CDR3: ASSPGQGAYEQY
J: TRBJ2-1; V: TRBV6-1; CDR3: ASSDQTSGRSYNEQF
J: TRBJ1-2; V: TRBV12-5; CDR3: ASGLGTPSGGYGYT
J: TRBJ2-2; V: TRBV18; CDR3: ASSQDKRVRGELF
J: TRBJ2-7; V: TRBV7-6; CDR3: ASSLGRLASRDRVYEQY
J: TRBJ2-7; V: TRBV28; CDR3: ASRGVGGSYEQY
J: TRBJ2-2; V: TRBV7-9; CDR3: ASSPRTSGDTGELF
J: TRBJ2-1; V: TRBV5-1; CDR3: ASSSGQGSHNEQF
J: TRBJ1-1; V: TRBV10-3; CDR3: AITRQGSRTEAF
J: TRBJ1-1; V: TRBV7-3; CDR3: ASSAYRESTEAF
J: TRBJ1-5; V: TRBV28; CDR3: ASSSHRDSNQPQH
J: TRBJ1-1; V: TRBV5-4; CDR3: ASSRPVGPMNTEAF
J: TRBJ1-2; V: TRBV6-6; CDR3: ASRSLTGIYGYT